The rows below give T cell receptor beta chains drawn from one sample of a study of sequential checkpoint blockade in melanoma. This table comes from immunoSEQ multiplex PCR, and its TCRdb copy is limited to in-frame clones, with some not included. The sample comprises under 20,000 clones, 45% to 65% of which are singletons, and roughly 15% rests with the top ten. The sample in question was CD8+ T cells sorted from blood (inferred from file names), obtained from a patient given nivolumab and ipilimumab in sequence. The receptors originated from a human donor with melanoma. The CDR3 runs from the conserved cysteine through the conserved F or W. The order of the fields is clone size, D gene, V gene, J gene, CDR3 DNA, CDR3 protein. D genes are given only for firm matches. Rows may omit the clone size; those that give it use once, few, many or a size class.

abundance: few
d_gene: .
v_gene: TRBV6-4
j_gene: TRBJ1-1
CDR3nt: TGTGCCAGCAGTTACACCCCGGGGGGAACTGAAGCTTTCTTT
CDR3aa: CASSYTPGGTEAFF

abundance: .
d_gene: .
v_gene: TRBV29-1
j_gene: TRBJ2-1
CDR3nt: TGCAGCCAGGGGGGCGGCAATGAGCAGTTCTTC
CDR3aa: CSQGGGNEQFF

abundance: few
d_gene: TRBD1
v_gene: TRBV13
j_gene: TRBJ2-1
CDR3nt: TGTGCCAGCAGCTACGCGGGTGGGACAGGGGGGCTTGAGCAGTTCTTC
CDR3aa: CASSYAGGTGGLEQFF

abundance: few
d_gene: .
v_gene: TRBV7-9
j_gene: TRBJ2-3
CDR3nt: TGTGCCAGCAGGGAGACAGATACGCAGTATTTT
CDR3aa: CASRETDTQYF

abundance: .
d_gene: TRBD1
v_gene: TRBV10-2
j_gene: TRBJ1-2
CDR3nt: TGCGCCAGCAGCCTATCGGGACAGGGTGGGGGCTATGGCTACACCTTC
CDR3aa: CASSLSGQGGGYGYTF

abundance: .
d_gene: TRBD1
v_gene: TRBV28
j_gene: TRBJ1-2
CDR3nt: TGTGCCAGTACTCTTACAGGGGCCACCCATAACTATGGCTACACCTTC
CDR3aa: CASTLTGATHNYGYTF

abundance: few
d_gene: TRBD1
v_gene: TRBV6-1
j_gene: TRBJ1-2
CDR3nt: TGTGCCAGCAGCCTCGGGACAGCCTATGGCTACACCTTC
CDR3aa: CASSLGTAYGYTF

abundance: .
d_gene: TRBD2
v_gene: TRBV5-1
j_gene: TRBJ2-1
CDR3nt: TGCGCCAGCAGCTTGGAGGGCTTAGCGGGGGGGCCATTATTTCATAATGAGCAGTTCTTC
CDR3aa: CASSLEGLAGGPLFHNEQFF

abundance: .
d_gene: .
v_gene: TRBV6-5
j_gene: TRBJ2-7
CDR3nt: TGTGCCAGCAGTTTGGGACACCAAGAGTACTTC
CDR3aa: CASSLGHQEYF

abundance: medium-sized
d_gene: .
v_gene: TRBV6-5
j_gene: TRBJ2-1
CDR3nt: TGTGCCAGCAGTCCCGGCAATGAGCAGTTCTTC
CDR3aa: CASSPGNEQFF

abundance: .
d_gene: .
v_gene: TRBV7-9
j_gene: TRBJ2-7
CDR3nt: TGTGCCAGCAGCTTAGCGGGCGCCCCTCGGGGTTACGAGCAGTACTTC
CDR3aa: CASSLAGAPRGYEQYF

abundance: .
d_gene: TRBD2
v_gene: TRBV13
j_gene: TRBJ2-1
CDR3nt: TGTGCCAGCAGCTTGGGGACTAGCCCTTTCAATGAGCAGTTCTTC
CDR3aa: CASSLGTSPFNEQFF

abundance: .
d_gene: .
v_gene: TRBV4-1
j_gene: TRBJ2-7
CDR3nt: TGCGCCAGCAGCCAAGAGAGTCAGGGTTGGGTGTACGAGCAGTACTTC
CDR3aa: CASSQESQGWVYEQYF

abundance: many
d_gene: TRBD1
v_gene: TRBV5-1
j_gene: TRBJ1-1
CDR3nt: TGCGCCAGCAGCCTGAGGACAGGGGGGAACACTGAAGCTTTCTTT
CDR3aa: CASSLRTGGNTEAFF

abundance: few
d_gene: TRBD1
v_gene: TRBV2
j_gene: TRBJ2-1
CDR3nt: TGTGCCAGCAGCCGAAGCGGACAGGGGCAGTACAATGAGCAGTTCTTC
CDR3aa: CASSRSGQGQYNEQFF

abundance: once
d_gene: .
v_gene: TRBV27
j_gene: TRBJ2-1
CDR3nt: TGTGCCAGCAGTTTAATGTGGAGCGTAAATGAGCAGTTCTTC
CDR3aa: CASSLMWSVNEQFF

abundance: .
d_gene: .
v_gene: TRBV5-4
j_gene: TRBJ1-1
CDR3nt: TGTGCCAGCAGCTTGGCGGGAGGGGGTTTCACTGAAGCTTTCTTT
CDR3aa: CASSLAGGGFTEAFF

abundance: .
d_gene: TRBD2
v_gene: TRBV4-2
j_gene: TRBJ2-3
CDR3nt: TGTGCCAGCAAAGACTTAGCGGGGCCAGATACGCAGTATTTT
CDR3aa: CASKDLAGPDTQYF

abundance: .
d_gene: TRBD1
v_gene: TRBV7-6
j_gene: TRBJ2-2
CDR3nt: TGTGCCAGCAGCTTATTGCAGGGGGTCGGGGAGCTGTTTTTT
CDR3aa: CASSLLQGVGELFF

abundance: once
d_gene: .
v_gene: TRBV1
j_gene: TRBJ1-5
CDR3nt: TGCACCAGCAGCGCACGGGGGGCCCTGCGGACCCGGTCCCGCGCCCCTTATAGCAATCAGCCCCAGCATTTT
CDR3aa: CTSSARGALRTRSRAPYSNQPQHF

abundance: .
d_gene: TRBD1
v_gene: TRBV9
j_gene: TRBJ1-1
CDR3nt: TGTGCCAGCAGCCTCGACGAGGTCGGGACAGGGGAGAACACTGAAGCTTTCTTT
CDR3aa: CASSLDEVGTGENTEAFF

abundance: .
d_gene: TRBD1
v_gene: TRBV11-3
j_gene: TRBJ2-6
CDR3nt: TGTGCCAGCAGCCTCGAGACAGGGTATCGATCTGGGGCCAACGTCCTGACTTTC
CDR3aa: CASSLETGYRSGANVLTF

abundance: .
d_gene: .
v_gene: TRBV6-1
j_gene: TRBJ2-7
CDR3nt: TGTGCCAGCAGTGAAGCCGGGTACGAGCAGTACTTC
CDR3aa: CASSEAGYEQYF

abundance: few
d_gene: TRBD2
v_gene: TRBV9
j_gene: TRBJ2-7
CDR3nt: TGTGCCAGCAGCGCAACCGGGACTAGCGGGGGGGCCGCCTACGAGCAGTACTTC
CDR3aa: CASSATGTSGGAAYEQYF

abundance: .
d_gene: .
v_gene: TRBV4-1
j_gene: TRBJ1-5
CDR3nt: TGCGCCAGCAGCCAAGAACACTATAGCAATCAGCCCCAGCATTTT
CDR3aa: CASSQEHYSNQPQHF

abundance: .
d_gene: TRBD1
v_gene: TRBV2
j_gene: TRBJ2-7
CDR3nt: TGTGCCAGCAGACAGGGGTTGGACGAGCAGTACTTC
CDR3aa: CASRQGLDEQYF

abundance: .
d_gene: .
v_gene: TRBV6-1
j_gene: TRBJ1-2
CDR3nt: TGTGCCAGCAGTGAGGGGGGAGCTAACTATGGCTACACCTTC
CDR3aa: CASSEGGANYGYTF

abundance: few
d_gene: TRBD2
v_gene: TRBV5-3
j_gene: TRBJ2-1
CDR3nt: TGTGCCAGCAGCTCCGGGACTAGCGGGTACAATGAGCAGTTCTTC
CDR3aa: CASSSGTSGYNEQFF

abundance: once
d_gene: .
v_gene: TRBV9
j_gene: TRBJ2-3
CDR3nt: TGTGCCAGCAGCGTAGATCGCGGGGGCGTGACAGATACGCAGTATTTT
CDR3aa: CASSVDRGGVTDTQYF

abundance: .
d_gene: .
v_gene: TRBV5-4
j_gene: TRBJ2-7
CDR3nt: TGTGCCAGCAGCGCGACCTACGAGCAGTACTTC
CDR3aa: CASSATYEQYF

abundance: .
d_gene: .
v_gene: TRBV18
j_gene: TRBJ1-2
CDR3nt: TGTGCCAGCCCACCAGAGGACACGATCTATGGCTACACCTTC
CDR3aa: CASPPEDTIYGYTF

abundance: few
d_gene: TRBD2
v_gene: TRBV5-4
j_gene: TRBJ2-7
CDR3nt: TGCGCCAGCAGCCCGTGGACTAGCGGGAGTGTCTACGAGCAGTACTTC
CDR3aa: CASSPWTSGSVYEQYF

abundance: .
d_gene: .
v_gene: TRBV7-9
j_gene: TRBJ1-2
CDR3nt: TGTGCCAGCAGTGGGCAGGGCGGCTATGGCTACACCTTC
CDR3aa: CASSGQGGYGYTF

abundance: once
d_gene: .
v_gene: TRBV29-1
j_gene: TRBJ1-3
CDR3nt: TGCAGCGTTAGTGACAGTTCTGGAAACACCATATATTTT
CDR3aa: CSVSDSSGNTIYF

abundance: .
d_gene: .
v_gene: TRBV10-3
j_gene: TRBJ1-2
CDR3nt: TGTGCCACCATGTCGGACATTTCTAACTATGGCTACACCTTC
CDR3aa: CATMSDISNYGYTF

abundance: .
d_gene: TRBD2
v_gene: TRBV29-1
j_gene: TRBJ2-3
CDR3nt: TGCAGCGGTACACTAGCGGGGACGTACACAGATACGCAGTATTTT
CDR3aa: CSGTLAGTYTDTQYF

abundance: .
d_gene: .
v_gene: TRBV10-3
j_gene: TRBJ2-2
CDR3nt: TGTGCCATCAGTGAGTCGAACAGGGCCGGGGAGCTGTTTTTT
CDR3aa: CAISESNRAGELFF

abundance: .
d_gene: TRBD2
v_gene: TRBV12-5
j_gene: TRBJ2-7
CDR3nt: TGTGCTAGTGGTTGGGAGACTAGCGGGTTCAGCTCCTACGAGCAGTACTTC
CDR3aa: CASGWETSGFSSYEQYF

abundance: medium-sized
d_gene: TRBD2
v_gene: TRBV28
j_gene: TRBJ2-5
CDR3nt: TGTGCCAGCAGTCCCTCCTGGACTAGCGGTGGGCGGGAGACCCAGTACTTC
CDR3aa: CASSPSWTSGGRETQYF

abundance: few
d_gene: TRBD1
v_gene: TRBV5-1
j_gene: TRBJ1-4
CDR3nt: TGCGCCAGCAAGGGGACAGAAGAAGAAAAACTGTTTTTT
CDR3aa: CASKGTEEEKLFF

abundance: .
d_gene: TRBD1
v_gene: TRBV12-5
j_gene: TRBJ2-7
CDR3nt: TGTGCTAGTGGTTCAGGGGGGCAGGGGGCTAACGAGCAGTACTTC
CDR3aa: CASGSGGQGANEQYF

abundance: many
d_gene: .
v_gene: TRBV4-1
j_gene: TRBJ2-1
CDR3nt: TGCGCCAGCAGCCTAGAGAGCTCCTACAATGAGCAGTTCTTC
CDR3aa: CASSLESSYNEQFF